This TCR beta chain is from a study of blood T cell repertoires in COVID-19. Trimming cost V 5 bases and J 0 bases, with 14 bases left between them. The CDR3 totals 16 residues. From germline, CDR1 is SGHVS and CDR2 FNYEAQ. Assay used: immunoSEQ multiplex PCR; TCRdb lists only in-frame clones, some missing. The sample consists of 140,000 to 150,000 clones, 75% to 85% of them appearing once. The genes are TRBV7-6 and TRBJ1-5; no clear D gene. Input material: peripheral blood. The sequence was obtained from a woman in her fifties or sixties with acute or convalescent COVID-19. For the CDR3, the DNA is TGTGCCAGCAGCCCGGGAGGGTCCTATAGCAATCAGCCCCAGCATTTT. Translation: CASSPGGSYSNQPQHF.